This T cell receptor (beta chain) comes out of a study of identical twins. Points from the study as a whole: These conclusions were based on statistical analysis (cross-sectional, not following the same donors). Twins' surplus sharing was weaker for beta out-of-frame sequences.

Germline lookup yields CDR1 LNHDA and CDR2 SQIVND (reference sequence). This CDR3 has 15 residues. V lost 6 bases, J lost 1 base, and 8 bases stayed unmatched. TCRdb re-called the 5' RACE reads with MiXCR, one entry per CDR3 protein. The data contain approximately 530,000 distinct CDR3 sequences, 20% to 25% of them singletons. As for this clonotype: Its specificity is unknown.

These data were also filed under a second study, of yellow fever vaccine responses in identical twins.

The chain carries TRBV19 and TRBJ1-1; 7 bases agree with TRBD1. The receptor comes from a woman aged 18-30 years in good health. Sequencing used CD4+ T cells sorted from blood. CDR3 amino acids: CASRTGWMGNTEAFF. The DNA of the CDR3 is TGTGCCAGTAGGACAGGGTGGATGGGGAACACTGAAGCTTTCTTT.